The 30 T cell receptor beta chains presented below share a single source sample, sequenced in a study of cytomegalovirus exposure and HLA in healthy donors. Amplification used 60 Vbeta primers and 13 Jbeta primers. The assay was immunoSEQ multiplex PCR, and TCRdb's table has in-frame clones only and misses some. The table has some 110,000 clones, 83% seen once; the top ten hold 6% to 7.5%. The sample consisted of PBMCs. These TCRs come from a man aged 18 to 30 in good health and CMV-seronegative.

A few counts support this clone. In nucleotides, the CDR3 is TGTGCCAGCAGCTTAGGGACAGGATCCTACGAGCAGTACTTC. Its protein product is CASSLGTGSYEQYF. V gene TRBV7-2 combines with J gene TRBJ2-7, with 7 bases fitting TRBD1. Germline V gene sequence: CDR1 SGHTA, CDR2 FQGNSA. The CDR3 contains 14 residues. After removal of 1 base from V and 1 base from J, the junction contained 1 base not matched to a gene.

The chain carries TRBV30 and TRBJ2-1, with 11 positions matching TRBD2. The length of the CDR3 is 13 residues. V shed 3 bases and J 8 bases; nucleotides not matched to a gene: 3. CDR1 and CDR2 from the germline V gene are GTSNPN and SVGIG (reference sequence). CDR3 sequence: CAWRLAGVYEQFF. DNA of the CDR3: TGTGCCTGGAGACTAGCGGGAGTGTATGAGCAGTTCTTC.

The V call is TRBV5-1, the J call TRBJ2-7; 14 bases fit TRBD2. The V gene's germline CDR1 is SGHRS and CDR2 YFSETQ. The CDR3 has 20 residues. Unmatched junction bases numbered 15, after V lost 2 bases and J lost 2 bases. The CDR3 DNA is TGCGCCAGCAGCTTTCCTCCGGGACTAGCGGGAGCCAGCACGACCTACGAGCAGTACTTC. Translation: CASSFPPGLAGASTTYEQYF.

V gene TRBV5-1 combines with J gene TRBJ1-1; D is possibly TRBD1 (6 bases). The germline V gene has CDR1 SGHRS and CDR2 YFSETQ. V gave up 0 bases and J gave up 4 bases, with 10 bases separating them. This CDR3 is 14 amino acids long. CDR3: CASSLDRERTEAFF. The CDR3 region has the DNA TGCGCCAGCAGCTTGGACAGGGAACGCACTGAAGCTTTCTTT.

As concerns this clone: A single base separates this from a much larger clone, so it may be a read error. Other DNA sequences in this sample translate to the same CDR3. The chain recombines TRBV19 with TRBJ1-1, with a tentative D call TRBD1 (5 bases). The CDR3 totals 14 residues. Germline V gene data show CDR1 as LNHDA and CDR2 as SQIVND (reference sequence). DNA for the CDR3: TGTGCCAGTAGTATAGATATGACAGTTTCGGAAGCTTTTTTT. Translating it yields CASSIDMTVSEAFF.

The chain combines TRBV29-1 with TRBJ1-4, with 8 bases identical to TRBD1. Germline CDR1 SQVTM, CDR2 ANQGSEA. There are 12 residues in the CDR3. Trimming at V came to 6 bases and at J to 7 bases, leaving 4 bases not matched to a gene. The CDR3 here is CSVQGAGEKLFF. The CDR3 DNA is TGCAGCGTGCAGGGGGCCGGTGAAAAACTGTTTTTT.

The chain is built from TRBV9 and TRBJ2-1, with 10 bases identical to TRBD2. Germline V CDR1 and CDR2: SGDLS, YYNGEE. CDR3 size: 15 residues. Losses at the gene ends were 5 bases for V and 7 bases for J; bases not matched to a gene: 9. The CDR3 DNA sequence: TGTGCCAGCAGTCCGCTAGCGGGAGCATTAAATGAGCAGTTCTTC. Amino acids: CASSPLAGALNEQFF.

CDR3 region: CASSLQGQALYEQYF. The CDR3 bases are TGTGCCAGCAGCTTGCAGGGACAGGCACTTTACGAGCAGTACTTC. The chain employs TRBV5-6 and TRBJ2-7, with TRBD1 matching over 8 bases. The germline V gene has CDR1 SGHDT and CDR2 YYEEEE. The J segment lost 4 bases and the V segment lost 1 base, leaving 7 bases of the junction unmatched. The CDR3 covers 15 residues.

The rearrangement joins TRBV11-3 to TRBJ2-1; 8 bases map to TRBD2. The CDR3 sequence is 15 residues long. V lost 5 bases, J lost 6 bases, and 9 bases stayed unmatched. Germline loops: CDR1 SGHNT, CDR2 YENEEA. The CDR3 spells CASSPPGLAGNEQFF. DNA of the CDR3: TGTGCCAGCAGCCCCCCTGGGCTAGCGGGCAATGAGCAGTTCTTC. Combining the CDR3 with reference TRBV11-3 and TRBJ2-1 gives the whole variable domain EAGVVQSPRYKIIEKKQPVAFWCNPISGHNTLYWYLQNLGQGPELLIRYENEEAVDDSQLPKDRFSAERLKGVDSTLKIQPAELGDSAVYLCASSPPGLAGNEQFFGPGTRLTVL.

This rearrangement joins TRBV12-5 to TRBJ2-7, with D possibly being TRBD1 (7 bases). V lost 1 base, J lost 3 bases, and 13 bases lay in between. There are 15 residues in the CDR3. Germline loops: CDR1 LGHNT, CDR2 FRNRAP. Written as DNA, the CDR3 is TGTGCTAGTGGTTTGGCGACAGGGACTGTCTACGAGCAGTACTTC. This sequence encodes CASGLATGTVYEQYF.

J is TRBJ1-2 and V is TRBV6-1; possible D gene TRBD1, 6 bases. The CDR3 is 15 residues long. The V end was cut by 6 bases, the J end by 6 bases, with 20 bases between. Germline V gene lookup returns CDR1 MNHNS and CDR2 SASEGT. The CDR3 loop is CASRDHINGGHGYTF. The DNA for the CDR3 is TGTGCCAGCAGGGATCACATCAATGGGGGCCATGGCTACACCTTC.

The table lists this clone with a few counts. The chain combines TRBV6-6 with TRBJ1-2; the D gene is possibly TRBD1 (5 bases). Trimming removed 8 bases from V and 7 bases from J, with 14 bases in between. Germline loops: CDR1 MNHNY, CDR2 SVGAGI (reference sequence). The CDR3 length is 12 residues. Here the CDR3 reads CASYGGSGGYTF. DNA for the CDR3: TGTGCCAGCTACGGGGGAAGCGGTGGCTACACCTTC.

This clone was observed a single time. The chain combines TRBV5-1 with TRBJ2-3; D remains unclear. With 4 bases removed from V and 3 bases from J, the gap between germline ends came to 9 bases. Germline V gives CDR1 SGHRS, CDR2 YFSETQ. This CDR3 has 13 amino acids. In nucleotides, the CDR3 is TGCGCCAGCAGCCCGATCGGTACAGATACGCAGTATTTT. It is translated as CASSPIGTDTQYF.

This clone turned up a few times. This rearrangement joins TRBV6-1 to TRBJ1-4; a weak D match, TRBD1 (5 bases). The V gene's germline CDR1 is MNHNS and CDR2 SASEGT. Trimming left V 2 bases short and J 1 base short, with 8 bases between. The CDR3 runs to 15 residues. The CDR3 spells CASSEYGGTNEKLFF. In DNA form, the CDR3 reads TGTGCCAGCAGTGAATACGGGGGAACTAATGAAAAACTGTTTTTT.

This clone appeared a few times. This sample includes further DNA sequences coding for the same CDR3. This sequence joins TRBV5-1 and TRBJ1-4; TRBD1 aligns across 7 bases. Germline loops: CDR1 SGHRS, CDR2 YFSETQ. The CDR3 totals 14 residues. V dropped 4 bases and J dropped 4; count of bases not matched to a gene: 4. CDR3 region: CASSLGTVNEKLFF. The DNA for the CDR3 is TGCGCCAGCAGCCTAGGGACAGTTAATGAAAAACTGTTTTTT.

This chain connects TRBV9 to TRBJ1-3; TRBD1 matches at 7 bases. Losses at the gene ends were 3 bases for V and 4 bases for J; bases not matched to a gene: 7. The CDR3 totals 15 residues. Germline assignment: CDR1 SGDLS and CDR2 YYNGEE. The CDR3 is CASSGSGTAGNTIYF. The CDR3 coding sequence is TGTGCCAGCAGCGGGTCCGGGACAGCCGGAAACACCATATATTTT.

The V and J genes are TRBV30 and TRBJ2-1, with 10 bases identical to TRBD1. This CDR3 has 14 amino acids. In germline, CDR1 is GTSNPN, CDR2 SVGIG (reference sequence). The trim removed 2 bases at V and 8 bases at J, leaving 6 bases unmatched. The CDR3 reads CAWSWTGGVDEQFF. The DNA of the CDR3 is TGTGCCTGGAGTTGGACAGGGGGGGTCGATGAGCAGTTCTTC. Full variable domain (remainder filled in from reference TRBV30 and TRBJ2-1): SQTIHQWPATLVQPVGSPLSLECTVEGTSNPNLYWYRQAAGRGLQLLFYSVGIGQISSEVPQNLSASRPQDRQFILSSKKLLLSDSGFYLCAWSWTGGVDEQFFGPGTRLTVL.

The V call is TRBV5-5, the J call TRBJ2-7, with unresolved D. Germline V gene lookup returns CDR1 SGHKS and CDR2 YYEKEE (reference sequence). This CDR3 region has 13 residues. Trimming shortened V by 1 base and J by 2 bases, and 7 bases separated the two germline ends. As DNA, the CDR3 is TGTGCCAGCAGCTTGAACCCTACCTACGAGCAGTACTTC. Protein product: CASSLNPTYEQYF. The full variable domain, its missing parts supplied by reference TRBV5-5 and TRBJ2-7, is DAGVTQSPTHLIKTRGQQVTLRCSPISGHKSVSWYQQVLGQGPQFIFQYYEKEERGRGNFPDRFSARQFPNYSSELNVNALLLGDSALYLCASSLNPTYEQYFGPGTRLTVT.

This clone has more than one count but fewer than ten. The rearrangement joins TRBV5-1 to TRBJ1-5; TRBD1 might be the D (5 bases). CDR3 length equals 15 residues. The ends were cut back, 0 bases at V and 8 bases at J, with 15 bases in the middle. Germline loops: CDR1 SGHRS, CDR2 YFSETQ. For the CDR3, the DNA is TGCGCCAGCAGCTTGGTTGGCGGGGACTTGGAGCCCCAGCATTTT. This encodes CASSLVGGDLEPQHF.

V and J are TRBV25-1 and TRBJ2-2; 11 bases line up with TRBD1. This CDR3 spans 16 amino acids. The germline CDR1 and CDR2 sequences are MGHDK and SYGVNS. Trimming cost V 5 bases and J 5 bases; bases outside gene matches: 7. The CDR3 DNA sequence: TGTGCCAGCAGTAAACCCGGGACAGGGGGGACCGGGGAGCTGTTTTTT. It codes for CASSKPGTGGTGELFF.

Notes on this clone: This specimen includes other DNA sequences encoding the same CDR3. This rearrangement joins TRBV27 to TRBJ1-1; D not certain. CDR1 is MNHEY, CDR2 SMNVEV, per germline (reference sequence). There are 13 residues in the CDR3. V lost 1 base, J lost 3 bases, and 6 bases lay in between. CDR3 amino acids: CASSLYSYTEAFF. The CDR3 coding sequence is TGTGCCAGCAGTTTATACTCCTACACTGAAGCTTTCTTT.

A single count supports this clone. J is TRBJ1-5 and V is TRBV6-6; 7 nucleotides agree with TRBD1. CDR1 MNHNY and CDR2 SVGAGI come from the germline V gene (reference sequence). With 0 bases clipped from V and 5 bases from J, the junction kept 4 bases outside the gene matches. The CDR3 has 15 residues. The DNA for the CDR3 is TGTGCCAGCAGTTACTCGGCAGGGGGGCATCAGCCCCAGCATTTT. Amino acids: CASSYSAGGHQPQHF.

This chain connects TRBV11-2 to TRBJ1-2; 11 nucleotides line up with TRBD1. J gave up 8 bases and V 5 bases, and 7 bases lay outside the gene matches. CDR3 length equals 14 residues. Germline V CDR1 and CDR2: SGHAT, FQNNGV. The CDR3 reads CASSPDRGPRGYTF. The CDR3 DNA reads as TGTGCCAGCAGCCCGGACAGGGGGCCGCGGGGCTACACCTTC.

This clone was found a few times. The rearrangement joins TRBV7-8 to TRBJ1-1, with D possibly matching TRBD1 (6 bases). There are 14 residues in the CDR3. V shed 5 bases and J shed 1 base, with 11 bases lying between them. Germline lookup yields CDR1 SGHVS and CDR2 FQNEAQ. CDR3 sequence reads: CASSPGHQNTEAFF. DNA for the CDR3: TGTGCCAGCAGCCCGGGACATCAGAACACTGAAGCTTTCTTT.

The V call is TRBV11-3, the J call TRBJ2-7; D gene uncertain. V was shortened by 5 bases and J by 2 bases, with 16 bases between the two germline ends. CDR1 SGHNT and CDR2 YENEEA come from the germline V gene. The CDR3 runs to 15 residues. DNA for the CDR3: TGTGCCAGCAGCCCCCCCGCCTCAGGTACCTACGAGCAGTACTTC. It encodes CASSPPASGTYEQYF.

V and J are TRBV19 and TRBJ1-1; 7 positions match TRBD1. The CDR3 has 15 amino acids. V trimming: 4 bases; J trimming: 5 bases; junction bases outside the gene matches: 10. CDR1 LNHDA and CDR2 SQIVND come from the germline V gene (reference sequence). CDR3 bases: TGTGCCAGTAGTACCTACAGGGGTGGAATTACTGAAGCTTTCTTT. Encoded protein: CASSTYRGGITEAFF. Full variable domain (outside the CDR3, taken from reference TRBV19 and TRBJ1-1): DGGITQSPKYLFRKEGQNVTLSCEQNLNHDAMYWYRQDPGQGLRLIYYSQIVNDFQKGDIAEGYSVSREKKESFPLTVTSAQKNPTAFYLCASSTYRGGITEAFFGQGTRLTVV.

This chain links TRBV19 with TRBJ1-2; TRBD1 is a possible D gene (5 bases). The germline V gene encodes CDR1 LNHDA and CDR2 SQIVND (reference sequence). The germline V and J ends were trimmed by 5 bases and 6 bases, with 13 bases remaining between them. The CDR3 length is 13 residues. The CDR3 spells CASSFLGVDGYTF. CDR3 coding DNA: TGTGCCAGTAGTTTCCTAGGGGTTGATGGCTACACCTTC.

The V call is TRBV11-3, the J call TRBJ2-7; perhaps TRBD2 as D (7 bases). There are 14 residues in the CDR3. The ends were cut back, 2 bases at V and 6 bases at J, with 14 bases in the middle. Per the germline V gene, CDR1 is SGHNT and CDR2 is YENEEA. The CDR3 nucleotides are TGTGCCAGCAGCTTACCTGGGGGGGCTCCCGAGCAGTACTTC. It translates to CASSLPGGAPEQYF.

J is TRBJ2-2 and V is TRBV5-4; 7 positions match TRBD2. The germline CDR1 and CDR2 sequences are SGHNT and YYREEE (reference sequence). V gave up 5 bases and J gave up 8 bases; unmatched junction bases: 12. The CDR3 extends over 15 amino acids. The CDR3 spells CASSFARTSSGELFF. CDR3 sequence (DNA): TGTGCCAGCAGTTTCGCGAGGACTAGTTCGGGGGAGCTGTTTTTT.

The J gene is TRBJ2-1, the V gene TRBV11-2; 10 bases line up with TRBD1. This CDR3 is built from 17 residues. V was pared by 4 bases and J by 8 bases, with 14 bases of the junction left unmatched. Germline values: CDR1 SGHAT, CDR2 FQNNGV. CDR3 coding DNA: TGTGCCAGCAGCTCCAGGGGGGGGACAGGGGTCAAACATGAGCAGTTCTTC. This translates into CASSSRGGTGVKHEQFF.